This TCR beta chain was retrieved from a study of T cells in Graves' hyperthyroidism and ophthalmopathy. TCR beta CDR3 regions were amplified from RNA transcripts. TCR CDR3 regions were first amplified by RT-PCR with HTBI primers. TCRdb re-analysed the multiplex PCR reads in MiXCR, keeping a single row per CDR3 protein. Seen here are hundreds of thousands of distinct CDR3 sequences, about 14% observed once, and the top ten hold 5% to 7%. Germline V gene data show CDR1 as KGHSH and CDR2 as LQKENI. V was trimmed by 8 bases and J by 6 bases, leaving 22 bases between them. The CDR3 covers 16 residues. Sequencing was performed on blood. The chain combines TRBV18 with TRBJ2-2; tentatively, D is TRBD2 (6 bases). The TCR sequence derives from a young woman with Graves' hyperthyroidism that later progressed to Graves' ophthalmopathy. The CDR3 region is CASQQVLTSTAGELFF. The CDR3 coding sequence is TGTGCCAGCCAACAAGTTCTTACTAGCACCGCCGGGGAGCTGTTTTTT. Full variable domain (missing parts from reference TRBV18 and TRBJ2-2): NAGVMQNPRHLVRRRGQEARLRCSPMKGHSHVYWYRQLPEEGLKFMVYLQKENIIDESGMPKERFSAEFPKEGPSILRIQQVVRGDSAAYFCASQQVLTSTAGELFFGEGSRLTVL.